This TCR beta chain was recorded in a study of a mutant IDH1 vaccine in newly diagnosed glioma. Overall study: Most patients had radiochemotherapy with temozolomide before enrollment; others had one alone.

This clone has a single count. The antigen remains unidentified. TCRdb's table, derived via immunoSEQ multiplex PCR, lists solely in-frame clones and lacks some. The table shows approximately 45,000 clones, with approximately 90% occurring only once. Deletions cut 3 bases from V and 7 bases from J, with 16 bases between. This CDR3 contains 15 residues. Germline V gene sequence: CDR1 SGHRS, CDR2 YFSETQ. The study's findings and limits: It seemed that pseudoprogression was not linked to changes in the top peripheral T cell clonotypes. Patients mounted vaccine-induced immune responses in almost 95% of cases.

Described time point: week 23, last vaccination. With topical imiquimod, each dose of the vaccine consisted of 300 ug of mutant IDH1 20-mer peptide. Newly diagnosed WHO grade 3 or 4 IDH1-mutant, ATRX-lost astrocytomas were identified in the donors. This receptor was taken from a man over 45 with glioma. The specimen comprised PBMCs, sampled from a glioma patient whose treatment included an IDH1 peptide vaccine. The chain joins TRBV5-1 to TRBJ2-2; D possibly corresponds to TRBD2 (5 bases). The CDR3 bases are TGCGCCAGCAGCTGGACCCTAGGAGGCCACGGGGAGCTGTTTTTT. Amino acids: CASSWTLGGHGELFF.